This TCR beta chain was identified during a study of response to subunit inactivated influenza vaccine. This clonotype was counted many times. TCRdb independently ran MiXCR on the RT-PCR reads; one entry per CDR3 protein. Of around 170,000 distinct CDR3 sequences listed, 9.5% to 12% are singletons. In germline, CDR1 is SEHNR, CDR2 FQNEAQ (reference sequence). CDR3 size: 12 residues. Losses at the gene ends were 10 bases for V and 4 bases for J; bases not matched to a gene: 4. The chain has TRBV7-9 and TRBJ1-3; the match to TRBD1 covers 7 bases. Here the sequenced sample was CD8+ T cells sorted from PBMCs, taken roughly 24 months after vaccination. The TCR was taken from a man aged 50-75 years who received an inactivated influenza vaccine. The CDR3: CAIPTGGNTIYF. CDR3 nucleotides: TGTGCCATCCCGACAGGGGGAAACACCATATATTTT.